These 26 T cell receptor beta chains came from one sample sequenced in a study of CD8+ T cells in alopecia areata. Investigators isolated RNA and reverse transcribed it into cDNA to act as the sequencing template. TCRdb's copy holds only in-frame clones and misses some; the assay was immunoSEQ multiplex PCR. Of 120,000 to 150,000 clones listed, 45% to 60% are singletons. Sequencing used CD4+ T cells sorted from blood. All receptors derive from a human donor with alopecia areata.

This clone showed up just a few times. One end of the junction does not line up with germline, which may come from a read error. This chain uses TRBV20-1 with TRBJ2-7, with D possibly TRBD1 on 5 matching bases. The germline V gene has CDR1 DFQATT and CDR2 SNEGSKA (reference sequence). This CDR3 has 8 residues. The CDR3 region has the DNA TGCAGTGCTAGGGACACCCAATTC. Translation: CSARDTQF.

This clone was detected a few times. The CDR3 is CSVVISYEQYF. DNA for the CDR3: TGCAGCGTTGTAATTTCCTACGAGCAGTACTTC. The chain carries TRBV29-1 and TRBJ2-7; the D is unclear. Germline assignment: CDR1 SQVTM and CDR2 ANQGSEA. This CDR3 spans 11 amino acids. Trimming removed 4 bases from V and 1 base from J, with 5 bases in between.

Here the CDR3 DNA reads TGTGCCAGCAGCCAAACCGCCGGGATCCGCTTTGGCTACACCTTC. It encodes CASSQTAGIRFGYTF. The rearrangement joins TRBV6-5 to TRBJ1-2; D gene ambiguous. The CDR3 has 15 residues. Germline V lookup: CDR1 MNHEY, CDR2 SVGAGI. With 6 bases removed from V and 7 bases from J, the gap between germline ends came to 21 bases.

The CDR3 region is CASSRSGPTDTQYF. In DNA, the CDR3 is TGTGCCAGCAGCCGTAGCGGACCCACAGATACGCAGTATTTT. The V call is TRBV7-2, the J call TRBJ2-3, with a tentative D call TRBD2 (6 bases). V lost 5 bases to trimming and J lost 2 bases, with 11 bases between them. Germline lookup yields CDR1 SGHTA and CDR2 FQGNSA. This CDR3 comprises 14 residues.

A few counts support this clone. This chain links TRBV29-1 with TRBJ1-1; D is possibly TRBD1 (5 bases). The CDR3 sequence is 14 residues long. V dropped 4 bases and J dropped 1 base, with 13 bases sitting between them. Germline V gene data show CDR1 as SQVTM and CDR2 as ANQGSEA. The DNA of the CDR3 is TGCAGCGTTGGAGAAGTGGGGGGGAACACTGAAGCTTTCTTT. Amino acid sequence: CSVGEVGGNTEAFF.

The chain has TRBV6-4 and TRBJ1-2; D is unresolved. This CDR3 contains 13 residues. The germline CDR1 and CDR2 sequences are MRHNA and SNTAGT. V dropped 3 bases and J dropped 8 bases, with 13 bases sitting between them. The DNA of the CDR3 is TGTGCCAGCAGTGATGGTCCGCTGAGGGGCTACACCTTC. Translation gives CASSDGPLRGYTF.

This clone showed up just a few times. This CDR3 is CASSSPFTYEQYF. DNA of the CDR3: TGTGCCAGCAGCTCACCGTTTACCTACGAGCAGTACTTC. The rearrangement joins TRBV7-2 to TRBJ2-7, with D unresolved. Between the trimmed V and J ends, which lost 4 bases and 2 bases, there was a span of 9 bases. Germline V lookup: CDR1 SGHTA, CDR2 FQGNSA. The CDR3 loop spans 13 amino acids.

The J gene is TRBJ1-4, the V gene TRBV27, with no clear D. Trimming removed 8 bases at V and 4 bases at J, with 17 bases between. This CDR3 contains 15 residues. The germline gives CDR1 MNHEY, CDR2 SMNVEV (reference sequence). The CDR3 loop reads CASALGSSVNEKLFF. The CDR3 DNA follows: TGTGCCAGCGCCCTTGGTTCGTCAGTTAATGAAAAACTGTTTTTT.

This clone was picked up a small number of times. The rearrangement uses TRBV10-3 and TRBJ2-1; 7 bases map to TRBD2. This CDR3 is 14 amino acids long. The junction had 2 bases not matched to a gene; V was cut back by 6 bases and J by 0 bases. Per germline, CDR1 ENHRY and CDR2 SYGVKD. CDR3: CAIRGGSSYNEQFF. The CDR3 nucleotides read TGTGCCATCAGAGGCGGGAGCTCCTACAATGAGCAGTTCTTC.

In nucleotides, the CDR3 is TGTGCCAGCAGGGGATTTGGAGGGCGCCACGAGCAGTACTTC. Amino acids: CASRGFGGRHEQYF. The chain combines TRBV2 with TRBJ2-7; D is possibly TRBD2 (6 bases). CDR1 is SNHLY and CDR2 is FYNNEI in the germline V gene. Trimming pared 6 bases from V and 5 bases from J, leaving 17 bases between. The CDR3 extends over 14 amino acids.

This clone was detected only a few times. The V call is TRBV4-1, the J call TRBJ2-7, with D possibly TRBD2 on 5 matching bases. V lost 3 bases and J 5 bases, leaving 17 bases between the germline ends. Germline V gives CDR1 MGHRA, CDR2 YSYEKL. The CDR3 extends over 15 amino acids. The CDR3 region is CASSQGPGVKNEQYF. CDR3 DNA: TGCGCCAGCAGCCAGGGTCCCGGGGTCAAGAACGAGCAGTACTTC.

CDR3 residues: CASSTTGAGYGYTF. The CDR3, as DNA: TGTGCCAGCAGCACAACAGGGGCGGGGTATGGCTACACCTTC. The chain combines TRBV7-2 with TRBJ1-2; 7 nucleotides line up with TRBD1. From germline, CDR1 is SGHTA and CDR2 FQGNSA. The V and J ends lost 5 bases and 5 bases, in that order; junction bases with no gene match: 8. The CDR3 extends over 14 amino acids. Based on the CDR3 plus reference TRBV7-2 and TRBJ1-2, the full variable domain is GAGVSQSPSNKVTEKGKDVELRCDPISGHTALYWYRQSLGQGLEFLIYFQGNSAPDKSGLPSDRFSAERTGGSVSTLTIQRTQQEDSAVYLCASSTTGAGYGYTFGSGTRLTVV.

The chain has TRBV30 and TRBJ1-2, with D hard to call. Per the germline V gene, CDR1 is GTSNPN and CDR2 is SVGIG (reference sequence). Trimming stripped 0 bases from V and 2 bases from J, with 10 bases between. This CDR3 has 14 residues. CDR3 loop: CAWSVLSLNYGYTF. As DNA, the CDR3 is TGTGCCTGGAGTGTACTAAGCTTAAACTATGGCTACACCTTC.

This clone was found a few times. This sequence joins TRBV5-1 and TRBJ1-2; TRBD1 aligns across 7 bases. Germline V gene data show CDR1 as SGHRS and CDR2 as YFSETQ. The CDR3 has 14 amino acids. V lost 5 bases and J lost 2; bases outside the gene matches: 6. The CDR3 DNA follows: TGCGCCAGCAGAAGGGACAGTGGAAACTATGGCTACACCTTC. This translates into CASRRDSGNYGYTF.

The chain couples TRBV10-3 to TRBJ2-5; 8 bases fit TRBD2. The germline CDR1 and CDR2 sequences are ENHRY and SYGVKD. The CDR3 totals 13 residues. V dropped 4 bases and J dropped 5; count of bases not matched to a gene: 3. The CDR3 nucleotides are TGTGCCATCAGTGCGCGGGAGGCGGAGACCCAGTACTTC. Its translation is CAISAREAETQYF.

This rearrangement joins TRBV29-1 to TRBJ1-1, with D tentatively TRBD1 (5 bases). Germline V gives CDR1 SQVTM, CDR2 ANQGSEA. With 5 bases removed from V and 1 base from J, the gap between germline ends came to 20 bases. This CDR3 is built from 16 residues. The CDR3 DNA sequence: TGCAGCGTTTCAAAGATCTTCGGGGGAGGGAACACTGAAGCTTTCTTT. Translating it yields CSVSKIFGGGNTEAFF.

V gene TRBV4-1 combines with J gene TRBJ2-2; 10 bases are shared with TRBD2. Germline V gene lookup returns CDR1 MGHRA and CDR2 YSYEKL. With 1 base clipped from V and 4 bases from J, the junction kept 6 bases outside the gene matches. The CDR3 totals 17 residues. The CDR3 DNA is TGCGCCAGCAGCCAAGTGGTACTAGCGGGACCCACCGGGGAGCTGTTTTTT. Protein sequence: CASSQVVLAGPTGELFF.

The CDR3 here is CASSLVLGRETQYF. CDR3 nucleotides: TGCGCCAGCAGCTTGGTTCTCGGGAGGGAGACCCAGTACTTC. The V call is TRBV5-1, the J call TRBJ2-5, with 7 nucleotides matching TRBD2. From germline, CDR1 is SGHRS and CDR2 YFSETQ. The J segment lost 5 bases and the V segment lost 0 bases, leaving 4 bases of the junction unmatched. The CDR3 has 14 residues.

This clone was counted only a few times. This chain joins TRBV5-1 and TRBJ2-6; D is unresolved. Looked up from germline, CDR1 is SGHRS and CDR2 is YFSETQ. V lost 2 bases to trimming and J lost 0 bases, with 9 bases between them. The CDR3 runs 16 residues. CDR3 DNA: TGCGCCAGCAGCTTTTCACTACCCTCTGGGGCCAACGTCCTGACTTTC. It is translated as CASSFSLPSGANVLTF.

The chain has TRBV28 and TRBJ2-1; 7 nucleotides match TRBD2. CDR3 length equals 14 residues. The germline gives CDR1 MDHEN, CDR2 SYDVKM. J gave up 8 bases and V 3 bases, and 7 bases lay outside the gene matches. DNA for the CDR3: TGTGCCAGCAGTTTCGGCGGGAGCCCGGATGAGCAGTTCTTC. Protein product: CASSFGGSPDEQFF.

The chain is built from TRBV7-8 and TRBJ2-1; D ambiguous. The germline V and J ends were trimmed by 6 bases and 7 bases, with 10 bases remaining between them. Per the germline V gene, CDR1 is SGHVS and CDR2 is FQNEAQ. The CDR3 consists of 12 residues. The CDR3 loop is CASSLIHNEQFF. The CDR3 DNA is TGTGCCAGCAGTTTGATACATAATGAGCAGTTCTTC.

This clone has a handful of counts. V and J are TRBV4-1 and TRBJ2-6, with D possibly TRBD1 on 6 matching bases. Germline V lookup: CDR1 MGHRA, CDR2 YSYEKL. CDR3 size: 15 residues. The V end was cut by 4 bases, the J end by 11 bases, with 18 bases between. The DNA for the CDR3 is TGCGCCAGCAGCCCTGAAGGCAGGGGCCGACACGTCCTGACTTTC. Amino acid sequence: CASSPEGRGRHVLTF.

This chain's CDR3 is CASSLGVGLGANVLTF. DNA of the CDR3: TGCGCCAGCAGCTTGGGCGTCGGGCTTGGGGCCAACGTCCTGACTTTC. The genes are TRBV5-1 and TRBJ2-6, with unresolved D. Looked up from germline, CDR1 is SGHRS and CDR2 is YFSETQ. This CDR3 has 16 residues. V dropped 0 bases and J dropped 3 bases, with 10 bases sitting between them.

The chain recombines TRBV7-2 with TRBJ2-1, with D perhaps matching TRBD2 (5 bases). Trimming removed 4 bases from V and 7 bases from J, with 20 bases in between. The CDR3 extends over 16 amino acids. CDR1 is SGHTA, CDR2 FQGNSA, per germline. The CDR3 here is CASSSSGLYPWNEQFF. The CDR3 nucleotides read TGTGCCAGCAGCTCTTCAGGACTGTACCCATGGAATGAGCAGTTCTTC.

This clone was counted only a few times. Other nucleotide sequences from this sample produce the same CDR3. The chain couples TRBV4-1 to TRBJ2-5; no firm D call. This CDR3 region has 12 residues. Trimming removed 3 bases from V and 2 bases from J, with 4 bases in between. CDR1 is MGHRA and CDR2 is YSYEKL in the germline V gene. This CDR3 is CASSHPQETQYF. The CDR3 DNA reads TGCGCCAGCAGCCACCCTCAAGAGACCCAGTACTTC.

In its sample, this clone was seen a few times. The J gene is TRBJ1-2, the V gene TRBV29-1; TRBD1 matches at 10 bases. The CDR3 covers 14 residues. Germline CDR1 SQVTM, CDR2 ANQGSEA. J was trimmed by 2 bases and V by 6 bases; bases with no gene match: 6. The chain's CDR3 is CSVVTGGANYGYTF. CDR3 sequence (DNA): TGCAGCGTAGTGACAGGGGGCGCGAACTATGGCTACACCTTC.